Listed below are T cell receptor beta chains from one sample, sequenced in a study of T-cell reconstitution after alpha-beta-depleted transplantation in children. TCRdb processed the PCR reads anew with MiXCR; each CDR3 protein has one entry. The sample lists around 600,000 distinct CDR3 sequences, around 16% occurring once. Sequences were derived from PBMCs from the stem cell graft donor, sampled from the stem cell graft. Source of these receptors: a human donor who donated a stem cell graft to a child with acute myeloid leukemia. The CDR3 runs from the conserved cysteine through the conserved F or W. D genes are given only for firm matches. Part of the rows lack a size; the others show once, few, many or a class for expanded clones.

d_gene: -
len: 16
abundance: -
v_gene: TRBV6-5
j_gene: TRBJ1-5
CDR3nt: TGTGCCAGCAGTTACGTTCAGGGTCCACTCAATCAGCCCCAGCATTTT
CDR3aa: CASSYVQGPLNQPQHF

d_gene: -
len: 13
abundance: few
v_gene: TRBV12-3/TRBV12-4
j_gene: TRBJ2-3
CDR3nt: TGTGCCAGCACGAGGGGAAGTACAGATACGCAGTATTTT
CDR3aa: CASTRGSTDTQYF

d_gene: -
len: 15
abundance: few
v_gene: TRBV5-6
j_gene: TRBJ1-2
CDR3nt: TGTGCCAGCAGCGGGGGACAATCCGGGGACTATGGCTACACCTTC
CDR3aa: CASSGGQSGDYGYTF

d_gene: -
len: 14
abundance: -
v_gene: TRBV5-8
j_gene: TRBJ2-1
CDR3nt: TGTGCCAGCAGCTTGGGGCTAGCGCCAGATGAGCAGTTCTTC
CDR3aa: CASSLGLAPDEQFF

d_gene: TRBD1
len: 18
abundance: few
v_gene: TRBV5-5
j_gene: TRBJ2-6
CDR3nt: TGTGCCAGCAGCATGTCCGGGACAGGGGGTGGTGGGGCCAACGTCCTGACTTTC
CDR3aa: CASSMSGTGGGGANVLTF

d_gene: -
len: 14
abundance: -
v_gene: TRBV4-1
j_gene: TRBJ1-2
CDR3nt: TGCGCCAGCAGCCAAGTGGGGTCTGACTATGGCTACACCTTC
CDR3aa: CASSQVGSDYGYTF

d_gene: TRBD2
len: 15
abundance: few
v_gene: TRBV4-3
j_gene: TRBJ2-5
CDR3nt: TGCGCCAGCAGCCAAACTAGCGGCGACCAAGAGACCCAGTACTTC
CDR3aa: CASSQTSGDQETQYF

d_gene: TRBD1
len: 16
abundance: -
v_gene: TRBV6-2/TRBV6-3
j_gene: TRBJ1-5
CDR3nt: TGTGCCAGCAGACCTGACAGGGGAATTAGCAATCAGCCCCAGCATTTT
CDR3aa: CASRPDRGISNQPQHF

d_gene: -
len: 15
abundance: many
v_gene: TRBV29-1
j_gene: TRBJ2-5
CDR3nt: TGCAGCGTTGAAGATGTTAAGGGTGGGCAAGAGACCCAGTACTTC
CDR3aa: CSVEDVKGGQETQYF

d_gene: -
len: 15
abundance: few
v_gene: TRBV24-1
j_gene: TRBJ2-3
CDR3nt: TGTGCCACCAGTGAACCTAAGGACTACACAGATACGCAGTATTTT
CDR3aa: CATSEPKDYTDTQYF

d_gene: -
len: 16
abundance: -
v_gene: TRBV5-1
j_gene: TRBJ2-2
CDR3nt: TGCGCCAGCAGGATTTCCTACAGGGTCAGCACCGGGGAGCTGTTTTTT
CDR3aa: CASRISYRVSTGELFF

d_gene: -
len: 16
abundance: few
v_gene: TRBV12-3/TRBV12-4
j_gene: TRBJ2-2
CDR3nt: TGTGCCAGCAGTTTATGGCTGGCCACGAACACCGGGGAGCTGTTTTTT
CDR3aa: CASSLWLATNTGELFF

d_gene: -
len: 12
abundance: few
v_gene: TRBV6-5
j_gene: TRBJ1-2
CDR3nt: TGTGCCAGCAGGGACAGAAACTATGGCTACACCTTC
CDR3aa: CASRDRNYGYTF

d_gene: -
len: 16
abundance: few
v_gene: TRBV7-9
j_gene: TRBJ2-5
CDR3nt: TGTGCCAGCAGCTTAGAGACCCAGACGGGAGAAGAGACCCAGTACTTC
CDR3aa: CASSLETQTGEETQYF

d_gene: TRBD1
len: 13
abundance: many
v_gene: TRBV27
j_gene: TRBJ1-2
CDR3nt: TGTGCCAGCAGTCAGACAGGGAACTATGGCTACACCTTC
CDR3aa: CASSQTGNYGYTF